The clone carrying this TCR beta chain was observed many times. Its antigen is unidentified. This sample is drawn from a study of identical twins. TCRdb reprocessed the 5' RACE reads via MiXCR and lists one record per CDR3 protein. The data hold 690,000 or so distinct CDR3 sequences, with 8.6% observed a single time. General study findings and limits: Abundant beta clonotypes from cord blood bore fewer insertions; memory repertoires lacked this pattern.

The same data also contributed to another study, on yellow fever vaccine responses in identical twins.

The origin of this receptor is a woman under 30 in good health. The sample consisted of PBMCs.

The CDR3, as DNA: TGTGCCACCTCCCGCGAGCTAGCGGGGGGAGATACGCAGTATTTT. This sequence encodes CATSRELAGGDTQYF. The J gene is TRBJ2-3, the V gene TRBV15; 11 nucleotides match TRBD2. This CDR3 comprises 15 residues. Germline lookup yields CDR1 LNHNV and CDR2 YYDKDF (reference sequence). The V and J ends lost 8 bases and 5 bases, in that order; junction bases with no gene match: 9. Full variable domain (remainder filled in from reference TRBV15 and TRBJ2-3): DAMVIQNPRYQVTQFGKPVTLSCSQTLNHNVMYWYQQKSSQAPKLLFHYYDKDFNNEADTPDNFQSRRPNTSFCFLDIRSPGLGDTAMYLCATSRELAGGDTQYFGPGTRLTVL.